A single sample is the source of the 27 T cell receptor beta chains below, sequenced in a study of tumor and adjacent non-tumor tissue in lung cancer. The library came from three nested PCR rounds adapted from ARM-PCR protocols. TCRdb re-called the multiplex PCR reads through MiXCR, storing one row per CDR3 protein. In the table there are about 43,000 distinct CDR3 sequences, approximately 57% of which are singletons. RNA was extracted from bulk tissue without any cell sorting. More than 3 cm separated this lung sample from the edge of the tumor. The sequencing sample was made of distant non-tumor lung tissue. The receptors derive from a man in his forties or fifties with non-small cell lung cancer.

This clonotype was counted a few times. This sequence may be a read error, since a much larger clone differs from it by one base. The J gene is TRBJ2-6, the V gene TRBV12-3 or TRBV12-4, with D perhaps being TRBD1 or TRBD2 (5 bases each). The CDR3 runs to 16 residues. The CDR3 region is CACSFRDQSGANVLTF. DNA for the CDR3: TGTGCCTGCAGTTTCAGGGACCAATCTGGGGCCAACGTCCTGACTTTC.

A note on this clonotype: A single base separates this from a much larger clone, so it may be a read error. The J gene is TRBJ2-3, the V gene TRBV13, with unresolved D. Germline V gives CDR1 PRHDT, CDR2 FYEKMQ (reference sequence). There are 14 residues in the CDR3. The CDR3 is CASSLAPTTDTRYF. Written as DNA, the CDR3 is TGTGCCAGCAGCTTAGCTCCTACCACAGATACGCGGTATTTT.

This clonotype was detected once. An end of the junction does not agree with germline; a read error may underlie this. This chain links TRBV4-1 with TRBJ1-5, with 9 bases lining up with TRBD1. The CDR3 contains 17 residues. Germline values: CDR1 MGHRA, CDR2 YSYEKL. CDR3: CACSQARGQGANQPQHF. The CDR3, as DNA: TGCGCCTGCAGCCAGGCTAGGGGACAGGGAGCCAATCAGCCCCAGCATTTT.

This clonotype appeared many times. The chain has TRBV7-8 and TRBJ2-5; 9 bases are a match to TRBD1. Germline V gene data show CDR1 as SGHVS and CDR2 as FQNEAQ. This CDR3 is 14 amino acids long. V was pared by 4 bases and J by 4 bases, with 4 bases of the junction left unmatched. The CDR3 DNA sequence: TGTGCCAGCAGCTGGGAGACAGGGGGAGAGACCCAGTACTTC. As protein: CASSWETGGETQYF.

Notes on this clonotype: Mismatch with germline at one junction end may stem from a read error. This sequence joins TRBV29-1 and TRBJ2-1; 9 bases align to TRBD2. Germline loops: CDR1 SQVTM, CDR2 ANQGSEA. The CDR3 loop spans 14 amino acids. As DNA, the CDR3 is TGCAGCGTTCCTAGCGGGACCCTCTATAATGGGCAGTTCTTC. This codes for CSVPSGTLYNGQFF.

Comment on this clonotype: One end of the junction does not line up with germline, which may come from a read error. The V and J genes are TRBV20-1 and TRBJ1-4, with 8 bases fitting TRBD1. This CDR3 has 15 amino acids. The germline CDR1 and CDR2 sequences are DFQATT and SNEGSKA (reference sequence). In DNA form, the CDR3 reads TGCAATGCTAGGGCAGGGGGCTTGGCTAATGAGAAACTGTTTTTT. Amino acids: CNARAGGLANEKLFF.

V gene TRBV29-1 combines with J gene TRBJ2-1; D not certain. This CDR3 is built from 10 residues. Trimming took off 4 bases at V and 7 bases at J, with 5 bases between the two ends. Germline V CDR1 and CDR2: SQVTM, ANQGSEA. In nucleotides, the CDR3 is TGCAGCGTTGGGGTGAATGAGCAGTTCTTC. Translation gives CSVGVNEQFF.

This clonotype was counted a few times. This chain links TRBV4-1 with TRBJ2-1; 11 positions match TRBD2. This CDR3 is built from 22 residues. Germline assignment: CDR1 MGHRA and CDR2 YSYEKL. J was trimmed by 2 bases and V by 3 bases; bases with no gene match: 21. The CDR3 sequence: CASSQVAWLAGGPGRPYNEQFF. CDR3 coding DNA: TGCGCCAGCAGCCAGGTAGCCTGGCTAGCGGGAGGCCCGGGGCGACCCTACAATGAGCAGTTCTTC.

With respect to this clonotype: A single base separates this from a much larger clone, so it may be a read error. The chain uses TRBV6-6 and TRBJ2-7; D not certain. This CDR3 is 11 amino acids long. The germline gives CDR1 MNHNY, CDR2 SVGAGI (reference sequence). CDR3: CASSYNYEQRF. CDR3 DNA: TGTGCCAGCAGTTACAACTACGAGCAGCGCTTC.

Concerning this clonotype itself: This clone may be a read error of a much larger clone one base away. The chain carries TRBV28 and TRBJ1-5; D is unresolved. The CDR3 runs 13 residues. Trimming pared 10 bases from V and 0 bases from J, leaving 10 bases between. Germline CDR1 is MDHEN and CDR2 is SYDVKM. CDR3 amino acids: CANRRDSNQPQHF. The CDR3 DNA sequence: TGTGCCAACAGACGGGATAGCAATCAGCCCCAGCATTTT.

This clonotype was counted ten times or more. V usage is TRBV29-1 and J usage is TRBJ1-1; D ambiguous. Germline CDR1 SQVTM, CDR2 ANQGSEA. CDR3 length equals 14 residues. The V end lost 6 bases, the J end lost 5 bases, and 19 bases lay between the germline ends. DNA for the CDR3: TGCAGCGTACTCTATACTGCGGGGTCTACTGAAGCTTTCTTT. It yields the protein CSVLYTAGSTEAFF.

This sequence joins TRBV19 and TRBJ2-7, with D tentatively TRBD1 or TRBD2 (5 bases each). The V end was cut by 5 bases, the J end by 4 bases, with 12 bases between. The CDR3 loop spans 13 amino acids. The germline V gene has CDR1 LNHDA and CDR2 SQIVND (reference sequence). The CDR3 sequence is CASSSGRRYEQYF. The CDR3 DNA sequence: TGTGCCAGTAGTTCGGGACGGAGGTACGAGCAGTACTTC. The whole variable domain, remainder taken from reference TRBV19 and TRBJ2-7, is DGGITQSPKYLFRKEGQNVTLSCEQNLNHDAMYWYRQDPGQGLRLIYYSQIVNDFQKGDIAEGYSVSREKKESFPLTVTSAQKNPTAFYLCASSSGRRYEQYFGPGTRLTVT.

This clonotype was found a few times. V is TRBV11-1 and J is TRBJ2-2; weak D call: TRBD1 (5 bases). V shed 6 bases and J shed 8 bases, with 16 bases lying between them. This CDR3 is 14 amino acids long. The germline V gene encodes CDR1 SGHAT and CDR2 FQDESV (reference sequence). CDR3 amino acids: CASRYQGRPGELFF. The CDR3 DNA reads as TGTGCCAGCAGGTATCAGGGTCGGCCGGGGGAGCTGTTTTTT.

Worth noting for this clonotype: At one boundary the junction diverges from the germline segment, which might be a read error. The chain links TRBV28 to TRBJ2-7; D is uncertain. The germline gives CDR1 MDHEN, CDR2 SYDVKM. This CDR3 is 11 amino acids long. CDR3 in amino acids: CVSSLLDGQYF. Here the CDR3 DNA reads TGTGTCAGCAGTCTTCTTGACGGGCAGTACTTC.

This clonotype is labeled medium-sized. This chain joins TRBV29-1 and TRBJ2-1, with 7 bases matching TRBD1. There are 13 residues in the CDR3. In germline, CDR1 is SQVTM, CDR2 ANQGSEA. V lost 2 bases and J lost 5; bases outside the gene matches: 3. The DNA for the CDR3 is TGCAGCGTTGAAAAACAGGGGAACAATGAGCAGTTCTTC. Translation: CSVEKQGNNEQFF.

CDR3 coding DNA: TGTGCCAGCAGCTTAGATCGAGGGAGGTGTGAGCAGTTCTTC. Residues: CASSLDRGRCEQFF. V is TRBV11-3 and J is TRBJ2-1; possibly TRBD2 for D (6 bases). CDR3 length: 14 residues. Deletions cut 0 bases from V and 9 bases from J, with 12 bases between. Germline CDR1 is SGHNT and CDR2 is YENEEA.

In regard to this clonotype: This CDR3 fails to terminate in the conserved phenylalanine or tryptophan, so it likely reflects a read error. This chain connects TRBV29-1 to TRBJ2-5, with TRBD2 matching over 9 bases. V dropped 3 bases and J dropped 5; count of bases not matched to a gene: 10. This CDR3 is built from 15 residues. CDR1 is SQVTM, CDR2 ANQGSEA, per germline. CDR3 residues: CSVDDRAGGDETQYS. Here the CDR3 DNA reads TGCAGCGTTGACGATAGGGCGGGGGGGGATGAGACCCAGTACTCC.

V and J are TRBV6-2 or TRBV6-3 and TRBJ1-5; tentative D call: TRBD1 (5 bases). This CDR3 is 16 amino acids long. Trimming pared 2 bases from V and 4 bases from J, leaving 15 bases between. Germline values: CDR1 MNHEY, CDR2 SVGEGT. CDR3 sequence (DNA): TGTGCCAGCAGTTACGTGAACAGGTGGAAGAATCAGCCCCAGCATTTT. It specifies CASSYVNRWKNQPQHF.

This clonotype appeared a few times. This sequence joins TRBV29-1 and TRBJ2-7, with D unresolved. The CDR3 extends over 12 amino acids. CDR1 and CDR2 from the germline V gene are SQVTM and ANQGSEA. The V and J ends lost 4 bases and 4 bases respectively, with 11 bases between them. CDR3 in DNA: TGCAGCGTTGGCAGCGAGGCATACGAGCAGTACTTC. Amino acids: CSVGSEAYEQYF.

Note on this clonotype: A read error is possible here, since a much larger clone lies one base away. This sequence joins TRBV20-1 and TRBJ1-6; D may be TRBD1 (6 bases). Germline V gene sequence: CDR1 DFQATT, CDR2 SNEGSKA (reference sequence). The CDR3 loop spans 14 amino acids. Trimming took 6 bases from V and 6 from J, leaving 15 bases between them. In nucleotides, the CDR3 is TGCAGTGCGTGGACAGTAGCGGGTAATTCACCCCTCCACTTT. Translated, it gives CSAWTVAGNSPLHF.

In its sample, this clonotype was seen many times. V is TRBV7-8 and J is TRBJ2-1; tentatively, D is TRBD1 (6 bases). Between the trimmed V and J ends, which lost 5 bases and 0 bases, there was a span of 11 bases. The CDR3 has 15 residues. Per the germline V gene, CDR1 is SGHVS and CDR2 is FQNEAQ. CDR3 nucleotides: TGTGCCAGCAGCCAATCAGGGGTCTCCTACAATGAGCAGTTCTTC. Translated, it gives CASSQSGVSYNEQFF.

This clonotype has a handful of counts. The rearrangement uses TRBV7-9 and TRBJ1-2; D possibly corresponds to TRBD1 (5 bases). V was clipped by 0 bases and J by 3 bases, with 14 bases between them. The CDR3 runs to 16 residues. Looked up from germline, CDR1 is SEHNR and CDR2 is FQNEAQ (reference sequence). Here the CDR3 reads CASSLARQGGDYGYTF. CDR3 sequence (DNA): TGTGCCAGCAGCTTAGCGCGGCAGGGTGGAGACTATGGCTACACCTTC.

This clonotype is classed as medium-sized. The rearrangement uses TRBV6-6 and TRBJ2-1; 9 bases line up with TRBD1. This CDR3 has 14 residues. Germline lookup yields CDR1 MNHNY and CDR2 SVGAGI (reference sequence). V was pared by 5 bases and J by 8 bases, with 7 bases of the junction left unmatched. Here the CDR3 reads CASSPRRDRDEQFF. The CDR3 region has the DNA TGTGCCAGCAGTCCCCGAAGGGACAGGGATGAGCAGTTCTTC.

This chain joins TRBV5-5 and TRBJ2-2, with 7 bases lining up with TRBD2. V dropped 0 bases and J dropped 1; count of bases not matched to a gene: 3. The germline V gene encodes CDR1 SGHKS and CDR2 YYEKEE (reference sequence). This CDR3 comprises 16 residues. The CDR3 DNA follows: TGTGCCAGCAGCTTGGTTGAGCGGGGGAACACCGGGGAGCTGTTTTTT. The encoded protein is CASSLVERGNTGELFF.

Notes on this clonotype: A read error is possible here, since a much larger clone lies one base away. The chain links TRBV28 to TRBJ2-5; 14 nucleotides agree with TRBD2. Germline V CDR1 and CDR2: MDHEN, SYDVKM. J gave up 1 base and V 10 bases, and 5 bases lay outside the gene matches. CDR3 length: 15 residues. CDR3 in amino acids: CAIRTSGGSQETQYF. The CDR3 nucleotides are TGTGCCATCAGGACTAGCGGGGGGTCCCAAGAGACCCAGTACTTC.

This rearrangement joins TRBV28 to TRBJ1-5; the match to TRBD1 covers 8 bases. The CDR3 spans 15 residues. Per germline, CDR1 MDHEN and CDR2 SYDVKM. Losses at the gene ends were 5 bases for V and 8 bases for J; bases not matched to a gene: 11. The CDR3 DNA is TGTGCCAGCAGTCCCACGACAGGGGATATTAAGCCCCAGCATTTT. It encodes CASSPTTGDIKPQHF.

As for this clonotype: One end of the junction varies from germline; a read error may be responsible. The V and J genes are TRBV11-1 and TRBJ1-1; 10 bases fit TRBD1. Germline-derived CDR1 and CDR2 are SGHAT and FQDESV (reference sequence). CDR3 size: 13 residues. The CDR3 sequence is CTSSPGTGDEASF. CDR3 nucleotides: TGTACGAGCAGCCCCGGGACAGGGGATGAAGCTTCCTTT.